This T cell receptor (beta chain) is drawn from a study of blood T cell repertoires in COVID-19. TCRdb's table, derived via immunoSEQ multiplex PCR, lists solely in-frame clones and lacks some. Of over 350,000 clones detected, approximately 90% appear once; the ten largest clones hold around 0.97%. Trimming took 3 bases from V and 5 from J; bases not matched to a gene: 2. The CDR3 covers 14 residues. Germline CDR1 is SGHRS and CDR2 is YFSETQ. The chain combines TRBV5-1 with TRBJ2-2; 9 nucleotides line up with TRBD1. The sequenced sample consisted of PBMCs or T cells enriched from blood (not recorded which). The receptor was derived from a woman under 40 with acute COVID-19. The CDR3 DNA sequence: TGCGCCAGCAGCTCACAGGGGGCAACCGGGGAGCTGTTTTTT. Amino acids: CASSSQGATGELFF.